The 26 T cell receptor beta chains listed next were all sequenced from one sample in a study of T-cell reconstitution after alpha-beta-depleted transplantation in children. Construction of the TCRbeta library involved unique molecular identifiers. MiXCR was run by TCRdb on the PCR reads, yielding one entry per CDR3 protein. The sample records approximately 300,000 distinct CDR3 sequences, over 9.5% being singletons. The starting material was PBMCs, obtained before TCRalphabeta/CD19-depleted stem cell transplant. All receptors come from a boy younger than two with acute myeloid leukemia, due to receive a stem cell transplant.

The table lists this clonotype with many counts. This chain links TRBV10-3 with TRBJ2-7; D is perhaps TRBD1 (6 bases). The CDR3 length is 14 residues. Looked up from germline, CDR1 is ENHRY and CDR2 is SYGVKD. The ends were cut back, 3 bases at V and 6 bases at J, with 15 bases in the middle. CDR3 in amino acids: CAISDWTVKSEQYF. The CDR3 nucleotides are TGTGCCATCAGTGATTGGACAGTCAAATCCGAGCAGTACTTC.

This clonotype was observed a handful of times. This rearrangement joins TRBV20-1 to TRBJ1-1; 12 bases map to TRBD1. This CDR3 has 16 amino acids. Germline assignment: CDR1 DFQATT and CDR2 SNEGSKA (reference sequence). The V gene end was trimmed by 5 bases and the J gene end by 3 bases; junction bases not matched to a gene: 10. DNA for the CDR3: TGCAGTGCTCCGGGACAGGGGGCCCTTGTTGACACTGAAGCTTTCTTT. This gives the protein CSAPGQGALVDTEAFF.

This clonotype showed up many times. The chain employs TRBV4-2 and TRBJ1-5; a weak D match, TRBD1 (6 bases). CDR3 size: 18 residues. Germline V gene data show CDR1 as LGHNA and CDR2 as YNFKEQ. Deletions cut 2 bases from V and 0 bases from J, with 17 bases between. The DNA of the CDR3 is TGTGCCAGCAGCCAACCTAAAACAGGGAAATATAGCAATCAGCCCCAGCATTTT. This encodes CASSQPKTGKYSNQPQHF.

The V gene is TRBV4-2, the J gene TRBJ2-5; the D gene is possibly TRBD2 (5 bases). Per germline, CDR1 LGHNA and CDR2 YNFKEQ. The CDR3 is 14 residues long. V was shortened by 4 bases and J by 3 bases, with 12 bases between the two germline ends. This CDR3 reads CASSPEEAEETQYF. CDR3 nucleotide sequence: TGTGCCAGCAGCCCTGAGGAAGCGGAAGAGACCCAGTACTTC.

In its sample, this clonotype was seen many times. Here the CDR3 reads CASSSGTGNEKLFF. The CDR3 DNA follows: TGTGCCAGCAGCTCCGGGACAGGGAATGAAAAACTGTTTTTT. The V call is TRBV5-5, the J call TRBJ1-4; 9 bases align to TRBD1. J lost 5 bases, V lost 3 bases, and 2 bases had no gene match. This CDR3 is 14 amino acids long. Germline CDR1 reads SGHKS; CDR2 reads YYEKEE (reference sequence).

As for this clonotype: The germline gene is not matched at one end of the junction; a read error may be the cause. CDR3 sequence (DNA): TGCAGTGCCCTCTGGGTGAGATCCCTCGGGAATGAGCGGTTCTTC. Amino acids: CSALWVRSLGNERFF. The rearrangement joins TRBV20-1 to TRBJ2-1, with TRBD2 as a possible D gene (5 bases). The V gene's germline CDR1 is DFQATT and CDR2 SNEGSKA (reference sequence). The CDR3 has 15 amino acids.

This clonotype was picked up many times. The chain couples TRBV5-5 to TRBJ2-7; 11 bases are shared with TRBD2. V was pared by 2 bases and J by 2 bases, with 9 bases of the junction left unmatched. The CDR3 has 17 amino acids. Germline CDR1 and CDR2: SGHKS and YYEKEE (reference sequence). CDR3 protein: CASSFPGTSGRPYEQYF. CDR3 in DNA: TGTGCCAGCAGCTTTCCCGGGACTAGCGGCCGACCCTACGAGCAGTACTTC. The whole variable domain, filled in from reference TRBV5-5 and TRBJ2-7, reads DAGVTQSPTHLIKTRGQQVTLRCSPISGHKSVSWYQQVLGQGPQFIFQYYEKEERGRGNFPDRFSARQFPNYSSELNVNALLLGDSALYLCASSFPGTSGRPYEQYFGPGTRLTVT.

CDR3 in amino acids: CASSLGVAGGYNEQFF. The CDR3, as DNA: TGTGCCAGCAGTTTAGGGGTAGCGGGGGGCTACAATGAGCAGTTCTTC. The V gene is TRBV28, the J gene TRBJ2-1; 10 positions agree with TRBD2. The J segment lost 3 bases and the V segment lost 2 bases, leaving 4 bases of the junction unmatched. Per germline, CDR1 MDHEN and CDR2 SYDVKM. The CDR3 covers 16 residues.

Notes on this clonotype: Possible read error: a much larger clone is one base away. The rearrangement joins TRBV4-2 to TRBJ2-2; D is possibly TRBD2 (6 bases). The CDR3 totals 16 residues. Germline-derived CDR1 and CDR2 are LGHNA and YNFKEQ. The DNA for the CDR3 is TGTGCCAGCAGCCCCGCGGGGTGGTCGAACGCCGGGGAGCTGTTTTTT. Its protein product is CASSPAGWSNAGELFF.

This clonotype was detected many times. The chain uses TRBV18 and TRBJ1-4; 7 nucleotides align to TRBD1. Germline V gene data show CDR1 as KGHSH and CDR2 as LQKENI. The CDR3 runs to 15 residues. With 4 bases clipped from V and 7 bases from J, the junction kept 9 bases outside the gene matches. CDR3 protein: CASSQTGTEGEKLFF. In nucleotides, the CDR3 is TGTGCCAGCTCACAAACCGGGACAGAGGGTGAAAAACTGTTTTTT.

This clonotype was found many times. V is TRBV28 and J is TRBJ1-4; D may be TRBD1 (5 bases). V lost 4 bases to trimming and J lost 7 bases, with 16 bases between them. Germline V CDR1 and CDR2: MDHEN, SYDVKM. The CDR3 runs 15 residues. CDR3 residues: CASSSRGLTSEKLFF. As DNA, the CDR3 is TGTGCCAGCAGTTCACGGGGCTTGACGTCTGAAAAACTGTTTTTT.

There are many counts of this clonotype. The chain couples TRBV7-2 to TRBJ1-4; 7 positions match TRBD1. Germline V gene lookup returns CDR1 SGHTA and CDR2 FQGNSA. This CDR3 has 15 amino acids. V dropped 6 bases and J dropped 0; count of bases not matched to a gene: 4. CDR3 sequence: CASSFDRATNEKLFF. The CDR3 DNA is TGTGCCAGCAGTTTCGACAGGGCAACTAATGAAAAACTGTTTTTT.

In this sample, this clonotype turned up many times. This sequence joins TRBV2 and TRBJ2-2; D remains ambiguous. Germline CDR1 reads SNHLY; CDR2 reads FYNNEI. The CDR3 spans 13 residues. V was clipped by 4 bases and J by 6 bases, with 9 bases between them. The CDR3 loop reads CASSGTTSGELFF. In DNA form, the CDR3 reads TGTGCCAGCAGTGGAACCACGTCCGGGGAGCTGTTTTTT.

This clonotype was seen only once. The genes are TRBV20-1 and TRBJ1-4; D might be TRBD1 (5 bases). This CDR3 has 17 amino acids. The V and J ends lost 0 bases and 2 bases respectively, with 16 bases between them. The germline gives CDR1 DFQATT, CDR2 SNEGSKA (reference sequence). The DNA of the CDR3 is TGCAGTGCTAGAGATCAAAAGGGGACCGTTACTAATGAAAAACTGTTTTTT. Translated, it gives CSARDQKGTVTNEKLFF.

This clonotype has at least ten counts. V and J are TRBV19 and TRBJ2-5; 9 nucleotides agree with TRBD1. The V gene's germline CDR1 is LNHDA and CDR2 SQIVND (reference sequence). The CDR3 is made up of 16 amino acids. After removal of 5 bases from V and 5 bases from J, the junction contained 12 bases not matched to a gene. The CDR3 spells CASSVRGTGTRETQYF. The CDR3 coding sequence is TGTGCCAGTAGTGTCCGTGGGACAGGGACGAGGGAGACCCAGTACTTC.

CDR3: CASSLSRGRYEQYF. The CDR3 DNA is TGTGCCAGCAGTTTATCGAGGGGACGGTACGAGCAGTACTTC. V gene TRBV12-3 or TRBV12-4 combines with J gene TRBJ2-7; perhaps D is TRBD1 or TRBD2 (5 bases each). The V and J ends lost 2 bases and 4 bases respectively, with 12 bases between them. The CDR3 sequence is 14 residues long.

This clonotype has a count of ten or more. The rearrangement joins TRBV9 to TRBJ2-1; 9 bases map to TRBD1. J gave up 8 bases and V 3 bases, and 6 bases lay outside the gene matches. Per germline, CDR1 SGDLS and CDR2 YYNGEE. The CDR3 is 14 residues long. The CDR3, as DNA: TGTGCCAGCAGCGACCGGGACAGGGTCGATGAGCAGTTCTTC. Translation: CASSDRDRVDEQFF. Together with reference TRBV9 and TRBJ2-1, the CDR3 gives the full variable domain: DSGVTQTPKHLITATGQRVTLRCSPRSGDLSVYWYQQSLDQGLQFLIQYYNGEERAKGNILERFSAQQFPDLHSELNLSSLELGDSALYFCASSDRDRVDEQFFGPGTRLTVL.

This chain links TRBV28 with TRBJ2-7; 13 bases are shared with TRBD2. Germline V gene data show CDR1 as MDHEN and CDR2 as SYDVKM. V shed 6 bases and J 7 bases; nucleotides not matched to a gene: 6. This CDR3 comprises 14 residues. CDR3 in amino acids: CASRWKGLAGEQYF. CDR3 nucleotide sequence: TGTGCCAGCAGGTGGAAGGGACTAGCGGGGGAGCAGTACTTC.

This clonotype was counted many times. The rearrangement uses TRBV5-1 and TRBJ2-2; D gene unclear. CDR1 is SGHRS and CDR2 is YFSETQ in the germline V gene. The CDR3 extends over 15 amino acids. V lost 0 bases, J lost 4 bases, and 10 bases lay in between. The CDR3 here is CASSLGDASTGELFF. Written as DNA, the CDR3 is TGCGCCAGCAGCTTGGGTGACGCGAGCACCGGGGAGCTGTTTTTT.

This clonotype was seen at least ten times. V is TRBV14 and J is TRBJ1-4; perhaps TRBD1 as D (5 bases). Germline CDR1 reads SGHDN; CDR2 reads FVKESK. V was pared by 8 bases and J by 4 bases, with 11 bases between. The CDR3 runs to 13 residues. CDR3 in amino acids: CASRRAVNEKLFF. CDR3 DNA: TGTGCCAGCCGCAGGGCCGTTAATGAAAAACTGTTTTTT.

This clonotype was detected only a few times. The V gene is TRBV10-3, the J gene TRBJ2-7, with 8 bases that match TRBD2. The CDR3 totals 14 residues. CDR1 is ENHRY, CDR2 SYGVKD, per germline. Germline trimming cut 4 bases from V and 5 bases from J; bases unmatched to any gene: 7. Written as DNA, the CDR3 is TGTGCCATCAGTGGTCTAGCGGGTCGGGACGAGCAGTACTTC. Its protein product is CAISGLAGRDEQYF.

This clonotype was counted a single time. Possible read error: a much larger clone is one base away. The V and J genes are TRBV20-1 and TRBJ2-5; no definite D call. The V gene lost 6 bases and the J gene lost 2 bases, with 16 bases spanning the gap. CDR1 is DFQATT and CDR2 is SNEGSKA in the germline V gene (reference sequence). The CDR3 consists of 14 residues. CDR3 sequence: CSASLGAEQETQYF. In DNA form, the CDR3 reads TGCAGTGCCTCCCTTGGCGCGGAACAAGAGACCCAGTACTTC.

The V call is TRBV20-1, the J call TRBJ2-7, with 8 positions matching TRBD2. The CDR3 runs 14 residues. CDR1 DFQATT and CDR2 SNEGSKA come from the germline V gene (reference sequence). The J segment lost 2 bases and the V segment lost 0 bases, leaving 3 bases of the junction unmatched. CDR3 in DNA: TGCAGTGCTAGAGAGGAAGCGGGAGCCTACGAGCAGTACTTC. Protein sequence: CSAREEAGAYEQYF.

Details on this clonotype: This sequence may be a read error, since a much larger clone differs from it by one base. The chain is built from TRBV20-1 and TRBJ2-6; perhaps TRBD2 as D (5 bases). This CDR3 comprises 13 residues. The germline V gene has CDR1 DFQATT and CDR2 SNEGSKA (reference sequence). The CDR3 region is CSASGNGSNVLTF. The CDR3 region has the DNA TGCAGTGCTTCGGGGAATGGGTCCAACGTCCTGACTTTC.

The V and J genes are TRBV5-1 and TRBJ1-1; D uncertain. Trimming pared 1 base from V and 2 bases from J, leaving 6 bases between. This CDR3 has 13 residues. CDR1 and CDR2 (germline): SGHRS, YFSETQ. CDR3 sequence: CASSLPDNTEAFF. Written as DNA, the CDR3 is TGCGCCAGCAGCTTGCCCGACAACACTGAAGCTTTCTTT.

This clonotype has a handful of counts. The rearrangement uses TRBV20-1 and TRBJ2-1; no definite D call. CDR3 length equals 13 residues. Looked up from germline, CDR1 is DFQATT and CDR2 is SNEGSKA (reference sequence). V lost 1 base and J lost 5, with 9 bases in between. CDR3 sequence reads: CSARGNLHNEQFF. In DNA form, the CDR3 reads TGCAGTGCTAGAGGGAACCTACACAATGAGCAGTTCTTC.